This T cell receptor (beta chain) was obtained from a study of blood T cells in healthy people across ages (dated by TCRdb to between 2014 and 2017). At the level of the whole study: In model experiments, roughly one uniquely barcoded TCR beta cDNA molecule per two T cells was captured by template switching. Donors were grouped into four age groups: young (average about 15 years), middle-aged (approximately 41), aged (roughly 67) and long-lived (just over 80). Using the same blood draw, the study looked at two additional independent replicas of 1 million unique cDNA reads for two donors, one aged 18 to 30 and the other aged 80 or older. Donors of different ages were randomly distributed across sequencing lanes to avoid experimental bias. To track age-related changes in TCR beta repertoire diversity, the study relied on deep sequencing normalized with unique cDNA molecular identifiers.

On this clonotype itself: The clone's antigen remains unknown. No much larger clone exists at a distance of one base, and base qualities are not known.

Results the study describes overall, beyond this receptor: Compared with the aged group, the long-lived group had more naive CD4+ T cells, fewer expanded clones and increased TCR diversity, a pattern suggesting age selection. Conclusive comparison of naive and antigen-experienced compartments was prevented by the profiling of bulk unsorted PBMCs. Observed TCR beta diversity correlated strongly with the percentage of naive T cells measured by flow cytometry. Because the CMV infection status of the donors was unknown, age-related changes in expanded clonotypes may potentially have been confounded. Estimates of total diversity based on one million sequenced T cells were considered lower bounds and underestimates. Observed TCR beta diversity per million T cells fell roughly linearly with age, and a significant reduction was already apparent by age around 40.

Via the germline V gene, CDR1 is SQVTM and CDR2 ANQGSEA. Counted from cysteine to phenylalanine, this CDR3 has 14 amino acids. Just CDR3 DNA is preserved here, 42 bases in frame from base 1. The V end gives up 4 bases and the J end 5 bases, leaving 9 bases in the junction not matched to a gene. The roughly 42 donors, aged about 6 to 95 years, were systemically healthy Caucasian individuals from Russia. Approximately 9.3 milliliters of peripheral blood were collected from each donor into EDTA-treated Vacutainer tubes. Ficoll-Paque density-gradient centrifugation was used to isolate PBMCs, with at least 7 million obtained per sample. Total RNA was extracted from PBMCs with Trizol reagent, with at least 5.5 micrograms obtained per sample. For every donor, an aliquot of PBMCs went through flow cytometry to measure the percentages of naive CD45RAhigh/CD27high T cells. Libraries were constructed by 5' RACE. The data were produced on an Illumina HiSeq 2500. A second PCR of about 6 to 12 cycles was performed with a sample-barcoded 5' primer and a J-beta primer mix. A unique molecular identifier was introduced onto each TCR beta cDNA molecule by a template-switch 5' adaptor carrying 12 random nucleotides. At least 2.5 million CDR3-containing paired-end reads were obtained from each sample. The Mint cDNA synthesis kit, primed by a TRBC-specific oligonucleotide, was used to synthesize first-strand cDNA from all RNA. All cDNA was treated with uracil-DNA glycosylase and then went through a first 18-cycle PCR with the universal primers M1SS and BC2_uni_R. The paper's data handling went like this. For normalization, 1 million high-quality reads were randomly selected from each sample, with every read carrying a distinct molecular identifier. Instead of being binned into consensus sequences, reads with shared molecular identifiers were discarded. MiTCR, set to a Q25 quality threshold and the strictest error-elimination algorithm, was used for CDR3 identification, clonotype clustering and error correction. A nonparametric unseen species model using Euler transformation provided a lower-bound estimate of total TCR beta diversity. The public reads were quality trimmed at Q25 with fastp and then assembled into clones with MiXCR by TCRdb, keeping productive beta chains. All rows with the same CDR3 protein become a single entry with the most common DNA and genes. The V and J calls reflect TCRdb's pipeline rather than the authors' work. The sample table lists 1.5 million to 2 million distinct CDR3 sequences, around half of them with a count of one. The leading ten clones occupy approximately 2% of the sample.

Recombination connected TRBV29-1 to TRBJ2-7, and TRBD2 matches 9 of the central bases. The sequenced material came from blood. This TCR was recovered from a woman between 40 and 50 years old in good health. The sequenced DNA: TGCAGCGTTGTGGGGCGGGGGGGCCTTGACGAGCAGTACTTC. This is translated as CSVVGRGGLDEQYF.